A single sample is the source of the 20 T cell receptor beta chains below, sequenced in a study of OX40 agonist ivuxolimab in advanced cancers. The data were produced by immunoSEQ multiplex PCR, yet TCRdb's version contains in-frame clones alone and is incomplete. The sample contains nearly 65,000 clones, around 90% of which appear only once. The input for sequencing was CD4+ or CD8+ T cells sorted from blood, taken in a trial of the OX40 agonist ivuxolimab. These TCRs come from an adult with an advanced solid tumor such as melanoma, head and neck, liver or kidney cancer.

The CDR3 region has the DNA TGTGCCTGGAGTGTAAAAAGGTGGGACCAAGAGACCCAGTACTTC. Translation: CAWSVKRWDQETQYF. The rearrangement uses TRBV30 and TRBJ2-5, with unresolved D. Trimming pared 0 bases from V and 0 bases from J, leaving 11 bases between. The CDR3 is 15 residues long. Germline V lookup: CDR1 GTSNPN, CDR2 SVGIG (reference sequence).

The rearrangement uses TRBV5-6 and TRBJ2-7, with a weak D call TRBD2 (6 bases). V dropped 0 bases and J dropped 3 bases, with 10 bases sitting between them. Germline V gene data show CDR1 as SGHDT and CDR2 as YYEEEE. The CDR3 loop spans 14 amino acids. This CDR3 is CASSLAYGGYEQYV. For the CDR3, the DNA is TGTGCCAGCAGCTTGGCTTACGGGGGCTACGAGCAGTACGTC.

In DNA form, the CDR3 reads TGTGCCAGCAGCTTAGGAGGCCAGGTTGCCTCCTACGAGCAGTACGTC. Translated: CASSLGGQVASYEQYV. The genes are TRBV11-2 and TRBJ2-7; D is undetermined. V was clipped by 1 base and J by 0 bases, with 13 bases between them. Germline CDR1 reads SGHAT; CDR2 reads FQNNGV. This CDR3 is 16 amino acids long.

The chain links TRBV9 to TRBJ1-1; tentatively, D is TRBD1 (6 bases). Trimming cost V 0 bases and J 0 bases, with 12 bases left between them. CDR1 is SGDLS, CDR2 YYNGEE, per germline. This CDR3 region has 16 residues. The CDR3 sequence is CASSVAYNRVNTEAFF. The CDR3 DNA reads TGTGCCAGCAGCGTAGCCTACAACAGGGTGAACACTGAAGCTTTCTTT.

The CDR3 protein is CASSRSTDTQYF. The CDR3 DNA reads as TGTGCCAGCAGCCGTAGCACAGATACGCAGTATTTT. V gene TRBV5-4 combines with J gene TRBJ2-3; D unresolved. Germline CDR1 and CDR2: SGHNT and YYREEE (reference sequence). The V end lost 4 bases, the J end lost 0 bases, and 3 bases lay between the germline ends. The CDR3 is made up of 12 amino acids.

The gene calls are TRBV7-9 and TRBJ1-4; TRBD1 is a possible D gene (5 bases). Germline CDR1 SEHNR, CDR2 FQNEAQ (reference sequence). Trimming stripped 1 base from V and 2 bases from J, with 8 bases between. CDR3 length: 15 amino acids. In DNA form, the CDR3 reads TGTGCCAGCAGCTTAGAGTCAGGGACTAATGAAAAACTGTTTTTT. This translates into CASSLESGTNEKLFF.

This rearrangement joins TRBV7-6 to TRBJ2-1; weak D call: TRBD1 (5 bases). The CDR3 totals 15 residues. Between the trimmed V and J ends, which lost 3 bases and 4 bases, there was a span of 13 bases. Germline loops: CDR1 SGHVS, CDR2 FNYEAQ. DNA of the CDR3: TGTGCCAGCAGCTTCCACCCTCAGGGTTACAATGAGCAGTTCTTC. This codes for CASSFHPQGYNEQFF.

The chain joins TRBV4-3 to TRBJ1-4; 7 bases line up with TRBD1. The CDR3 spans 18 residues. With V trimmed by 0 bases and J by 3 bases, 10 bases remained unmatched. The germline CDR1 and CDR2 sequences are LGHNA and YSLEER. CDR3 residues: CASSQDQFVRGANEKLFF. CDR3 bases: TGCGCCAGCAGCCAAGATCAGTTTGTCAGGGGGGCTAATGAAAAACTGTTTTTT.

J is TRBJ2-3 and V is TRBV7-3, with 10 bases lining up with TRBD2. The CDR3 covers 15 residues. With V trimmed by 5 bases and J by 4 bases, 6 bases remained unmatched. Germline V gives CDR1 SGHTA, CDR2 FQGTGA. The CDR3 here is CASSHSGGASDTQYF. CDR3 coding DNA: TGTGCCAGCAGCCACAGCGGGGGGGCATCAGATACGCAGTATTTT.

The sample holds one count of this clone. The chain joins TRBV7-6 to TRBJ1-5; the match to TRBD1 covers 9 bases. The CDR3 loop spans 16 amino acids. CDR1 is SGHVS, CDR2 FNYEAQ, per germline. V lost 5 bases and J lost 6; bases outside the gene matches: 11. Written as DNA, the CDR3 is TGTGCCAGCAGCCTAACTACAGGGGGCGAGGGTCAGCCCCAGCATTTT. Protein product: CASSLTTGGEGQPQHF.

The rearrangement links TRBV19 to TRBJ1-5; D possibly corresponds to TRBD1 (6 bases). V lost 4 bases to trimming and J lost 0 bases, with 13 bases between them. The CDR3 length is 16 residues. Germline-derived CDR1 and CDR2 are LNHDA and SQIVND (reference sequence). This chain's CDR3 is CASSRSDSYSNQPQHF. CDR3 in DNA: TGTGCCAGTAGTAGGTCGGACAGTTATAGCAATCAGCCCCAGCATTTT.

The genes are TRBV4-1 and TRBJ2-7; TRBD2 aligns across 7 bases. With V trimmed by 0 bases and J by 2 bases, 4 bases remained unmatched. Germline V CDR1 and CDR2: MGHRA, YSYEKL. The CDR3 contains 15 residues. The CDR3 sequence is CASSQDPGRAYEQYF. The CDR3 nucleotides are TGCGCCAGCAGCCAAGATCCGGGGAGGGCCTACGAGCAGTACTTC.

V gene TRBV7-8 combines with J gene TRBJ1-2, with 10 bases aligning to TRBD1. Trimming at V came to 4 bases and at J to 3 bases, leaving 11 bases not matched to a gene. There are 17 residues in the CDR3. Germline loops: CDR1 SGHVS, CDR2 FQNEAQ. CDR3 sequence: CASSSGTVDRGDYGYTF. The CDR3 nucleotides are TGTGCCAGCAGCTCCGGGACAGTGGACAGGGGGGACTATGGCTACACCTTC.

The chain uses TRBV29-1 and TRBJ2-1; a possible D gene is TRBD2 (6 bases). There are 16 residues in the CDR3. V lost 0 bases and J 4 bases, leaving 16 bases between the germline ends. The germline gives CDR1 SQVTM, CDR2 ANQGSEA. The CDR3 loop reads CSVEDGPGLQYNEQFF. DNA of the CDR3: TGCAGCGTTGAAGACGGGCCGGGACTCCAGTACAATGAGCAGTTCTTC.

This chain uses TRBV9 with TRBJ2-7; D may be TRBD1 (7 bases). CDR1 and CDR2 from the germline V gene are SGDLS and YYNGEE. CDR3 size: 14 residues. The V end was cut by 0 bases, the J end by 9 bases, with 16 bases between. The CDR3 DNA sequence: TGTGCCAGCAGCGTAGGACAGGCGGAGGGGGCGCAGTACTTC. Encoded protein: CASSVGQAEGAQYF.

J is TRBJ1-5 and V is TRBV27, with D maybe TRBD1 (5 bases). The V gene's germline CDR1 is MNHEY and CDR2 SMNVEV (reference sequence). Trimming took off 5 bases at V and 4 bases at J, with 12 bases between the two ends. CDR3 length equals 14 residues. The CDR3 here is CASSSPGTNQPQHF. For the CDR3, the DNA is TGTGCCAGCAGTAGCCCAGGGACGAATCAGCCCCAGCATTTT.

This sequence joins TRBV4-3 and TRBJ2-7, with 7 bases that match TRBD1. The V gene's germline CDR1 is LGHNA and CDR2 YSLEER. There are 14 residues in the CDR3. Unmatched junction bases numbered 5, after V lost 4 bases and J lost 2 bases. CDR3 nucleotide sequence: TGCGCCAGCAGCCCGATGACAGGGCCCTACGAGCAGTACTTC. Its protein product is CASSPMTGPYEQYF.

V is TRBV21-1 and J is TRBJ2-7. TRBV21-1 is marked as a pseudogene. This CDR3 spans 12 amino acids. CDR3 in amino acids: CASSKYSYEQYV. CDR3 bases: TGTGCCAGCAGCAAGTACTCCTACGAGCAGTACGTC.

This CDR3 reads CASSHRGYTYEQYF. The CDR3 DNA reads TGTGCCAGCAGTCACAGGGGCTACACCTACGAGCAGTACTTC. The J gene is TRBJ2-7, the V gene TRBV28; 7 bases agree with TRBD1. Germline V gene sequence: CDR1 MDHEN, CDR2 SYDVKM. V lost 5 bases and J lost 2; bases outside the gene matches: 6. CDR3 length equals 14 residues.

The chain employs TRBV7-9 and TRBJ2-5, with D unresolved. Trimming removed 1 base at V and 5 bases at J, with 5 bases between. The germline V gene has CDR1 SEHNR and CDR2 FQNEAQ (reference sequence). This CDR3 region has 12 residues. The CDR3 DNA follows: TGTGCCAGCAGCTTAGTGGGGGAGACCCAGTACTTC. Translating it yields CASSLVGETQYF.